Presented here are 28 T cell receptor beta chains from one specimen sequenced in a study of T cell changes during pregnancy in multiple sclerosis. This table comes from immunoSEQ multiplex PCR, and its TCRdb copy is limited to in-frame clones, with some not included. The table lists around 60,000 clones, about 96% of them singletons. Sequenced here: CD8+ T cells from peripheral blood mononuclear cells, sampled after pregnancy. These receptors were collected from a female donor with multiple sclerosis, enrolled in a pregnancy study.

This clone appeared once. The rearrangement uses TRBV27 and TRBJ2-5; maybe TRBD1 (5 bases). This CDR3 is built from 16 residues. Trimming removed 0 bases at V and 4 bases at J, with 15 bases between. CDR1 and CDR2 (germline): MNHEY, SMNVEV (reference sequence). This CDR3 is CASSLSTGRVGETQYF. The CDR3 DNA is TGTGCCAGCAGTTTATCGACCGGCAGGGTGGGAGAGACCCAGTACTTC.

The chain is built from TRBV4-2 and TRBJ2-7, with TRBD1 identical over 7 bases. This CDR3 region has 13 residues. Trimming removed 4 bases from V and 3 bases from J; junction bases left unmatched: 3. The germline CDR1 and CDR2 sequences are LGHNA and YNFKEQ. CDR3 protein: CASSPNRGYEQYF. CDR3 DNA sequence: TGTGCCAGCAGCCCAAACAGGGGCTACGAGCAGTACTTC.

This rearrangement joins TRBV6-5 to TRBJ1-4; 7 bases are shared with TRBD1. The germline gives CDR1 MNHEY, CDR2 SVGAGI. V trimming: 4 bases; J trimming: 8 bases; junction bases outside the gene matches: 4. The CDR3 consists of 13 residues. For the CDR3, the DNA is TGTGCCAGCAGTTCATGGACAGGCGAAAAACTGTTTTTT. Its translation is CASSSWTGEKLFF.

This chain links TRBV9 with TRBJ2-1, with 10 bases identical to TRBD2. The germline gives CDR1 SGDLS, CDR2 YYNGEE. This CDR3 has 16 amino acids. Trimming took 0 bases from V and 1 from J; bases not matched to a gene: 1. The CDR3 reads CASSVEAGGSYNEQFF. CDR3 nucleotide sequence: TGTGCCAGCAGCGTAGAAGCGGGAGGGTCCTACAATGAGCAGTTCTTC.

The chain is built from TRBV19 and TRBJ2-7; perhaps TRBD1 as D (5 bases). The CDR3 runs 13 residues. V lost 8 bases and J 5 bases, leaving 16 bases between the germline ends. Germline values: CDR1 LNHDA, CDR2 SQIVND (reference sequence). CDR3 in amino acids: CASSWGSPNEQYF. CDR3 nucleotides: TGTGCCAGTTCATGGGGCTCACCGAACGAGCAGTACTTC.

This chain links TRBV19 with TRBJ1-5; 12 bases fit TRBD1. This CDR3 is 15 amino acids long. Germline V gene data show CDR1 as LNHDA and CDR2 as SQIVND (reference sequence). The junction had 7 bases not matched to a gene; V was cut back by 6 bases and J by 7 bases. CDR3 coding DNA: TGTGCCAGTAGCCGGGACAGGGGGCGCGGACAGCCCCAGCATTTT. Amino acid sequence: CASSRDRGRGQPQHF. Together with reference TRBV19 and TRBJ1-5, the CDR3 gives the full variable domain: DGGITQSPKYLFRKEGQNVTLSCEQNLNHDAMYWYRQDPGQGLRLIYYSQIVNDFQKGDIAEGYSVSREKKESFPLTVTSAQKNPTAFYLCASSRDRGRGQPQHFGDGTRLSIL.

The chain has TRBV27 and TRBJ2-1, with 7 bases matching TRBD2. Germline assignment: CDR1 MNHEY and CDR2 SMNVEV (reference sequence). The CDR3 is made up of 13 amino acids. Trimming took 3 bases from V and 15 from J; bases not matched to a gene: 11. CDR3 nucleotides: TGTGCCAGCAGTTTGGGTTTTGCGGGAGACCCGTTCTTC. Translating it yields CASSLGFAGDPFF.

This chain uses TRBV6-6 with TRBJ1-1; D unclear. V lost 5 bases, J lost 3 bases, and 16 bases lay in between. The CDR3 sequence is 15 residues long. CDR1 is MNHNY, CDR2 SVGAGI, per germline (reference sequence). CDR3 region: CASSPFLLGDTEAFF. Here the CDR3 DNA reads TGTGCCAGCAGTCCTTTTTTATTGGGCGACACTGAAGCTTTCTTT.

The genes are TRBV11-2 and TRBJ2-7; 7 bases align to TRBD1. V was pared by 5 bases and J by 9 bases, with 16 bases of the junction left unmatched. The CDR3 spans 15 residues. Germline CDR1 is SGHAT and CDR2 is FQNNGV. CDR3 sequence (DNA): TGTGCCAGCAGCCCAGTCGCGACCGGGACAGCGGTGCAGTACTTC. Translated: CASSPVATGTAVQYF.

CDR3 loop: CSVVDQDSYNEQFF. The CDR3 DNA reads as TGCAGCGTTGTTGATCAGGACTCCTACAATGAGCAGTTCTTC. The chain links TRBV29-1 to TRBJ2-1; no definite D call. CDR3 size: 14 residues. The germline CDR1 and CDR2 sequences are SQVTM and ANQGSEA. Trimming removed 4 bases at V and 0 bases at J, with 10 bases between.

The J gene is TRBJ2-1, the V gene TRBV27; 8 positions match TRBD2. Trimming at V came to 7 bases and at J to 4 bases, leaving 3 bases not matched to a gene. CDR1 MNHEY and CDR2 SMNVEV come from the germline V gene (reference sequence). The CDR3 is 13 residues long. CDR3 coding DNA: TGTGCCAGCATGGCGGGGGGTTACAATGAGCAGTTCTTC. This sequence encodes CASMAGGYNEQFF.

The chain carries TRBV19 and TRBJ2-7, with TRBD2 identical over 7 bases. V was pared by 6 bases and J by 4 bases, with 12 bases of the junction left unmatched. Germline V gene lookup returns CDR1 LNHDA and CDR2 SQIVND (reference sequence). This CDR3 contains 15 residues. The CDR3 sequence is CASSLEASGRYEQYF. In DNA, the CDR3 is TGTGCCAGTAGCCTTGAGGCTAGCGGACGTTACGAGCAGTACTTC.

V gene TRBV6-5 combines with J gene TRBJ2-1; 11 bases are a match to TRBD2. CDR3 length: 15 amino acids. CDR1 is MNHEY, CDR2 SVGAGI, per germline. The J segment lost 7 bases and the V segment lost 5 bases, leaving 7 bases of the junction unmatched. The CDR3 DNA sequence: TGTGCCAGCAGTCCAGCTAGCGGGAGGTTAAATGAGCAGTTCTTC. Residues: CASSPASGRLNEQFF.

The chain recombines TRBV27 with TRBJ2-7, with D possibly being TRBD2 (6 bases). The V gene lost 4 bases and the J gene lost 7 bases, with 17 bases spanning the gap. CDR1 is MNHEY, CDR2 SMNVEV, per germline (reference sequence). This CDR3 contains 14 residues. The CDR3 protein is CASSWRDGDLEQYF. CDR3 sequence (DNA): TGTGCCAGCAGTTGGCGGGACGGGGATTTGGAGCAGTACTTC.

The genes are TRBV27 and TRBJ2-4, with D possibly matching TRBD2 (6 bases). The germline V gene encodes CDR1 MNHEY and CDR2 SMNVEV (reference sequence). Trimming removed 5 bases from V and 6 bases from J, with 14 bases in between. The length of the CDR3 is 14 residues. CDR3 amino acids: CASSIRDSGNIQYF. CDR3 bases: TGTGCCAGCAGTATCCGGGACTCCGGAAACATTCAGTACTTC.

The CDR3 DNA reads TGTGCCAGCAGCTTACGCGGGCCTTCTGCTTACAATGAGCAGTTCTTC. Translated: CASSLRGPSAYNEQFF. The chain employs TRBV7-3 and TRBJ2-1, with D tentatively TRBD2 (5 bases). Germline values: CDR1 SGHTA, CDR2 FQGTGA. The CDR3 is 16 amino acids. The ends were cut back, 2 bases at V and 4 bases at J, with 15 bases in the middle.

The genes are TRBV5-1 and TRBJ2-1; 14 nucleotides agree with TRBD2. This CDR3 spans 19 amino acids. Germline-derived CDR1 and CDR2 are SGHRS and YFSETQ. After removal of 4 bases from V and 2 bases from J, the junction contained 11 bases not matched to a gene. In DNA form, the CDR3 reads TGCGCCAGCAGCACGGGACTAGCGGGAGTACTTCCCACCTACAATGAGCAGTTCTTC. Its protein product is CASSTGLAGVLPTYNEQFF. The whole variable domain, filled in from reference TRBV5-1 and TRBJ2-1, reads KAGVTQTPRYLIKTRGQQVTLSCSPISGHRSVSWYQQTPGQGLQFLFEYFSETQRNKGNFPGRFSGRQFSNSRSEMNVSTLELGDSALYLCASSTGLAGVLPTYNEQFFGPGTRLTVL.

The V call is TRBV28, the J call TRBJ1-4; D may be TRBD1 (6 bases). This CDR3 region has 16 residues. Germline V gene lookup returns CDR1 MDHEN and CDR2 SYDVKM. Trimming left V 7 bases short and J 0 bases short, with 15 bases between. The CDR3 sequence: CASTEARGATNEKLFF. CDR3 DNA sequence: TGTGCCAGCACCGAAGCCAGGGGTGCAACTAATGAAAAACTGTTTTTT.

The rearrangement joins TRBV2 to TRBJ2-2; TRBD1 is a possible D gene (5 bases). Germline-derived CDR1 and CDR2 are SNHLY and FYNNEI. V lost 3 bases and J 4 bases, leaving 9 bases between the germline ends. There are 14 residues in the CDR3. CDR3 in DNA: TGTGCCAGCAGTGACAGGGTATCCACCGGGGAGCTGTTTTTT. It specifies CASSDRVSTGELFF. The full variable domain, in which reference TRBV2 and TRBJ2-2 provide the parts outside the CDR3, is EPEVTQTPSHQVTQMGQEVILRCVPISNHLYFYWYRQILGQKVEFLVSFYNNEISEKSEIFDDQFSVERPDGSNFTLKIRSTKLEDSAMYFCASSDRVSTGELFFGEGSRLTVL.

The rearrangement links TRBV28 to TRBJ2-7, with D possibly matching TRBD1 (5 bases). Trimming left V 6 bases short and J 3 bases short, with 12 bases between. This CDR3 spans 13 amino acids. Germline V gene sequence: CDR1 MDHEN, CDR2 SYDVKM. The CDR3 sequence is CASRGLDSYEQYF. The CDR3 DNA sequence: TGTGCCAGCAGGGGTCTAGACAGCTACGAGCAGTACTTC.

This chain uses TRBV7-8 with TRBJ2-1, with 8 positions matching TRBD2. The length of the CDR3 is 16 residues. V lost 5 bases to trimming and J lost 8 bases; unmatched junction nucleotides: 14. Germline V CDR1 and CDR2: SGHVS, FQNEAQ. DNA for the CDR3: TGTGCCAGCAGCCCTCTTAGCGGGACCAGCGGGTATGAGCAGTTCTTC. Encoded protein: CASSPLSGTSGYEQFF.

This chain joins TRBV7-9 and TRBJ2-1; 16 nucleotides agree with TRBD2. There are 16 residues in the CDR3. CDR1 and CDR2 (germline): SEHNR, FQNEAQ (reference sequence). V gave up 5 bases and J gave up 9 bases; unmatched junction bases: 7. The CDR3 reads CASSPTGTSGRVEQFF. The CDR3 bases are TGTGCCAGCAGCCCAACCGGGACTAGCGGGAGGGTTGAGCAGTTCTTC.

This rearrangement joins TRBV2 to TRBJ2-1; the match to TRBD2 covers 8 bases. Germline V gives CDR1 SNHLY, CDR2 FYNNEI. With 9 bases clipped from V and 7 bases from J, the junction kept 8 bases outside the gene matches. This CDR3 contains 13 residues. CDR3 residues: CARGTSMANEQFF. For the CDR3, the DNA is TGTGCCAGGGGGACTAGTATGGCGAATGAGCAGTTCTTC.

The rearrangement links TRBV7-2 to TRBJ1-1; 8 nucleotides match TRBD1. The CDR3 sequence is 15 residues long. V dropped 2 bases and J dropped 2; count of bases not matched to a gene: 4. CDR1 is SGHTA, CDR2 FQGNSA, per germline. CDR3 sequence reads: CASSLRTGINTEAFF. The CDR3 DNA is TGTGCCAGCAGCTTAAGGACAGGGATCAACACTGAAGCTTTCTTT.

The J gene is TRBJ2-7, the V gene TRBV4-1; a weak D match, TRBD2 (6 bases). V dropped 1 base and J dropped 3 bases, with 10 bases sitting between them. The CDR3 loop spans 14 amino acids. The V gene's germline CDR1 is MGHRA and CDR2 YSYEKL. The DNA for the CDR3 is TGCGCCAGCAGCCAAGGGGCCGGGGGCTACGAGCAGTACTTC. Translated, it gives CASSQGAGGYEQYF.

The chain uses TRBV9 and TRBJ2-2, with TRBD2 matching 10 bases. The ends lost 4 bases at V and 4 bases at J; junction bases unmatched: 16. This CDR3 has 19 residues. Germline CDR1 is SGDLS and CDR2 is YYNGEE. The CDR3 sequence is CASSPFGDLAGGPTGELFF. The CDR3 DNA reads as TGTGCCAGCAGCCCCTTCGGGGACTTAGCGGGAGGCCCCACCGGGGAGCTGTTTTTT.

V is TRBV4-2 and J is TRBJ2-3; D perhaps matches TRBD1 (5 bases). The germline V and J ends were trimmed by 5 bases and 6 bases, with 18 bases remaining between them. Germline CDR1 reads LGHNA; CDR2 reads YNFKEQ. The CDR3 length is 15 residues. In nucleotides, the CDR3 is TGTGCCAGCAGCTCCAGGGCCGGGTGGACGGATACGCAGTATTTT. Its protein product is CASSSRAGWTDTQYF.

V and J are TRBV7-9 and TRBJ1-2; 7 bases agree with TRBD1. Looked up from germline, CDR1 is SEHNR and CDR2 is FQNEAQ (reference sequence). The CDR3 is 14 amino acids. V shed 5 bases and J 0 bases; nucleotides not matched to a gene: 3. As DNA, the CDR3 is TGTGCCAGCAGCCCGGACAGGCCTAACTATGGCTACACCTTC. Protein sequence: CASSPDRPNYGYTF.